This T cell receptor beta chain was sequenced in a study of T cells expressing NK-cell markers. Study-level background: The study drew TCR beta repertoires from sorted CD3+CD56+NKG2C+, CD3+CD56+NKG2C- and CD3+CD56-NKG2C+ T cells. Study-wide findings and caveats: Certain NKG2C+ T cell clones were expanded, and their HCMV specificity remained unclear. About 1.0-7.0% of CD8+ T cells in roughly six donors belonged to dominant NKG2C+ clonotypes.

Beta-chain TCR cDNA was generated via 5'RACE template switching with UMIs. With the 5' RACE reads reprocessed, TCRdb shows one record per CDR3 protein and no DNA. The sample includes a few hundred thousand distinct CDR3 sequences. About this clonotype itself: Its specificity is not known.

Germline V gene sequence: CDR1 SGHRS, CDR2 YFSETQ. The CDR3 sequence is 17 residues long. Sequenced sample: blood T cells: a sorted CD56 or NKG2C T cell subset, CD4+ or CD8+ T cells, or bulk PBMC T cells (not recorded which). The V call is TRBV5-1, the J call TRBJ2-3. The TCR originated in a man between 18 and 29 years old in good health. The CDR3 sequence is CASSSGLTASSTDTQYF.